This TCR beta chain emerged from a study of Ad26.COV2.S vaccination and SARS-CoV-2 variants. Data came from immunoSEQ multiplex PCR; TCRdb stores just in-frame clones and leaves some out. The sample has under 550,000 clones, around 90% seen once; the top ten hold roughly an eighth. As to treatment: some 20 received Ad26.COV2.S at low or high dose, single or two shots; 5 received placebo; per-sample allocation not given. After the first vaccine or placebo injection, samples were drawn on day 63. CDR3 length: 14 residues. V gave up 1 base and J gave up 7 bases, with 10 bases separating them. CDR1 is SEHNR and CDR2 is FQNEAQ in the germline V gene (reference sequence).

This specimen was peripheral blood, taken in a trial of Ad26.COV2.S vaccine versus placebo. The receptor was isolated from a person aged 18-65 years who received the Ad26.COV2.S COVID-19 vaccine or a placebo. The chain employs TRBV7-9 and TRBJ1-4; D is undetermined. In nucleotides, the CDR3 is TGTGCCAGCAGCTTAGTAGGGATGGGTGAAAAACTGTTTTTT. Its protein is CASSLVGMGEKLFF.